Given below is one TCR beta chain in context. Antigen specificity is unknown. The V end was cut by 0 bases, the J end by 7 bases, with 12 bases between. This CDR3 is built from 14 residues. The V gene's germline CDR1 is SEHNR and CDR2 FQNEAQ (reference sequence). Amplification used 60 Vbeta primers and 13 Jbeta primers. Profiling relied on immunoSEQ multiplex PCR, and the TCRdb table lists in-frame clones only, not all of them. This table holds about 170,000 clones, over 75% found once. These data originate in a study of cytomegalovirus exposure and HLA in healthy donors. General observations from the study: Later work associated 17,000 or so TCR beta sequences with HLA alleles at 0.05 false discovery rate.

This receptor was identified in a female donor in good health and CMV-seronegative. The J gene is TRBJ1-2, the V gene TRBV7-9; TRBD1 might be the D (6 bases). Sequencing was carried out using PBMCs. The CDR3 coding sequence is TGTGCCAGCAGCTTAGCGGCAGGGGTACTTGGCTACACCTTC. Protein: CASSLAAGVLGYTF.